This T cell receptor (beta chain) appears in the sequencing data of a study of cytomegalovirus exposure and HLA in healthy donors. Study-wide results and caveats: Further analysis was carried out later, and it showed several of the most significant clusters appearing linked to common viral pathogens.

Both 60 Vbeta primers and 13 Jbeta primers went into the PCR. TCRdb's copy holds only in-frame clones and misses some; the assay was immunoSEQ multiplex PCR. The sample shows 200,000 or so clones, and 0.74% sits with its ten largest clones. In the case of this clone: Its target is unknown.

The V gene's germline CDR1 is KGHSH and CDR2 LQKENI. The ends were cut back, 0 bases at V and 4 bases at J, with 10 bases in the middle. CDR3 length: 14 residues. The TCR originated in a boy younger than 18 in good health and CMV-seronegative. The chain couples TRBV18 to TRBJ2-7, with D possibly matching TRBD2 (6 bases). What was sequenced was PBMCs. The chain's CDR3 is CASSPPFGGYEQYF. The CDR3 coding sequence is TGTGCCAGCTCACCACCGTTCGGAGGGTACGAGCAGTACTTC. Full variable domain (rest looked up from reference TRBV18 and TRBJ2-7): NAGVMQNPRHLVRRRGQEARLRCSPMKGHSHVYWYRQLPEEGLKFMVYLQKENIIDESGMPKERFSAEFPKEGPSILRIQQVVRGDSAAYFCASSPPFGGYEQYFGPGTRLTVT.